A single sample gave rise to the 31 T cell receptor beta chains below, sequenced in a study of cytomegalovirus exposure and HLA in healthy donors. PCR used 60 Vbeta primers and 13 Jbeta primers. Here immunoSEQ multiplex PCR was the method, and the copy in TCRdb shows in-frame clones only, minus some. The table records 150,000 to 200,000 clones, roughly 73% of them present only once. Sequencing used PBMCs. The receptors originated from a young man in good health and CMV-seropositive.

The chain links TRBV9 to TRBJ2-4; maybe TRBD2 (7 bases). Germline V lookup: CDR1 SGDLS, CDR2 YYNGEE. The CDR3 totals 14 residues. The V and J ends lost 3 bases and 5 bases respectively, with 12 bases between them. The CDR3 reads CASSGRGGENIQYF. Here the CDR3 DNA reads TGTGCCAGCAGCGGGAGGGGGGGGGAAAACATTCAGTACTTC.

The chain combines TRBV5-1 with TRBJ2-7; 7 bases line up with TRBD1. The V gene's germline CDR1 is SGHRS and CDR2 YFSETQ. This CDR3 comprises 14 residues. V gave up 4 bases and J gave up 5 bases; unmatched junction bases: 9. CDR3 residues: CASSGETGPHEQYF. The DNA for the CDR3 is TGCGCCAGCAGCGGAGAGACAGGGCCCCACGAGCAGTACTTC.

Turning to this clone: This sample includes further DNA sequences coding for the same CDR3. The genes are TRBV27 and TRBJ1-5; 8 bases fit TRBD1. CDR1 and CDR2 (germline): MNHEY, SMNVEV (reference sequence). This CDR3 has 14 residues. V lost 4 bases and J lost 4; bases outside the gene matches: 3. The CDR3 sequence is CASSSGGGNQPQHF. CDR3 sequence (DNA): TGTGCCAGCAGTTCAGGGGGCGGAAATCAGCCCCAGCATTTT.

The gene calls are TRBV5-1 and TRBJ2-7, with 12 nucleotides matching TRBD1. With V trimmed by 4 bases and J by 5 bases, 7 bases remained unmatched. Per germline, CDR1 SGHRS and CDR2 YFSETQ. This CDR3 has 15 amino acids. CDR3 nucleotide sequence: TGCGCCAGCAGCCTATCGGGACAGGGGGCCAACGAGCAGTACTTC. It codes for CASSLSGQGANEQYF.

This clone was found once. The chain combines TRBV30 with TRBJ1-3; 7 nucleotides line up with TRBD1. CDR3 length: 16 residues. Unmatched junction bases numbered 8, after V lost 3 bases and J lost 0 bases. Germline V CDR1 and CDR2: GTSNPN, SVGIG (reference sequence). CDR3 coding DNA: TGTGCCTGGAGCGCGACAGGGATAAGCTCTGGAAACACCATATATTTT. Translation: CAWSATGISSGNTIYF.

The chain uses TRBV27 and TRBJ2-1; 7 bases match TRBD2. Germline assignment: CDR1 MNHEY and CDR2 SMNVEV (reference sequence). With 4 bases clipped from V and 2 bases from J, the junction kept 5 bases outside the gene matches. The CDR3 runs 15 residues. The CDR3 protein is CASSSPRGAYNEQFF. CDR3 in DNA: TGTGCCAGCAGTTCACCCCGGGGGGCCTACAATGAGCAGTTCTTC.

This chain joins TRBV27 and TRBJ2-3; D is unresolved. Germline CDR1 and CDR2: MNHEY and SMNVEV (reference sequence). With 6 bases removed from V and 2 bases from J, the gap between germline ends came to 3 bases. The CDR3 has 11 residues. This CDR3 is CASRHTDTQYF. The CDR3 nucleotides read TGTGCCAGCAGACACACAGATACGCAGTATTTT.

The V call is TRBV7-2, the J call TRBJ2-7, with TRBD2 matching over 7 bases. The V gene end was trimmed by 1 base and the J gene end by 1 base; junction bases not matched to a gene: 10. Germline CDR1 reads SGHTA; CDR2 reads FQGNSA. This CDR3 region has 17 residues. The CDR3 region is CASSLELGLAASYEQYF. The CDR3 DNA is TGTGCCAGCAGCTTAGAGCTGGGGCTAGCGGCTTCCTACGAGCAGTACTTC.

This clone was seen once. The CDR3 loop reads CASSLSAGGTIYNEQFF. For the CDR3, the DNA is TGTGCCAGCAGTTTAAGTGCGGGAGGGACTATATACAATGAGCAGTTCTTC. The chain combines TRBV27 with TRBJ2-1; 9 bases map to TRBD2. CDR1 is MNHEY and CDR2 is SMNVEV in the germline V gene (reference sequence). The trim removed 2 bases at V and 4 bases at J, leaving 9 bases unmatched. The CDR3 consists of 17 residues.

The chain carries TRBV7-9 and TRBJ2-3; D call uncertain. Germline V gene data show CDR1 as SEHNR and CDR2 as FQNEAQ (reference sequence). The CDR3 contains 15 residues. The V end was cut by 0 bases, the J end by 0 bases, with 7 bases between. CDR3 DNA sequence: TGTGCCAGCAGCTTAGCGCGTGCTAGCACAGATACGCAGTATTTT. It translates to CASSLARASTDTQYF.

The chain has TRBV9 and TRBJ2-3, with TRBD1 matching 7 bases. Germline CDR1 reads SGDLS; CDR2 reads YYNGEE. This CDR3 has 15 amino acids. Unmatched junction bases numbered 11, after V lost 4 bases and J lost 6 bases. In DNA, the CDR3 is TGTGCCAGCAGCCCCGGGACAGAATTACGGGATACGCAGTATTTT. This gives the protein CASSPGTELRDTQYF.

This clone showed up just a few times. The chain employs TRBV28 and TRBJ1-1; 9 bases align to TRBD1. The CDR3 consists of 12 residues. Losses at the gene ends were 5 bases for V and 10 bases for J; bases not matched to a gene: 5. CDR1 is MDHEN, CDR2 SYDVKM, per germline. The chain's CDR3 is CASSGQGFGAFF. DNA of the CDR3: TGTGCCAGCAGTGGACAGGGGTTTGGAGCTTTCTTT.

The CDR3 loop reads CASSAAGTGAYEQYF. The CDR3 DNA sequence: TGTGCCAGCAGCGCTGCCGGGACAGGGGCCTACGAGCAGTACTTC. The chain has TRBV6-1 and TRBJ2-7; 10 bases are a match to TRBD1. Germline V lookup: CDR1 MNHNS, CDR2 SASEGT. The junction had 7 bases not matched to a gene; V was cut back by 6 bases and J by 2 bases. The CDR3 loop spans 15 amino acids.

This chain links TRBV28 with TRBJ2-1; the match to TRBD2 covers 9 bases. Germline V gene sequence: CDR1 MDHEN, CDR2 SYDVKM. V lost 7 bases and J lost 8; bases outside the gene matches: 6. This CDR3 has 13 residues. The CDR3 coding sequence is TGTGCCAGCAAGACTAGCGGTTGGGATGAGCAGTTCTTC. It codes for CASKTSGWDEQFF.

This clone showed up just once. The chain carries TRBV10-3 and TRBJ2-1; 9 bases map to TRBD2. The germline V gene encodes CDR1 ENHRY and CDR2 SYGVKD. There are 15 residues in the CDR3. The V and J ends lost 9 bases and 8 bases, in that order; junction bases with no gene match: 14. The CDR3 reads CAMGGDSGRPYEQFF. The CDR3 DNA is TGTGCCATGGGGGGGGATAGCGGGAGACCCTATGAGCAGTTCTTC.

CDR3: CASSPSPGSNEQFF. DNA of the CDR3: TGTGCCAGCAGCCCATCCCCCGGGAGCAATGAGCAGTTCTTC. The chain employs TRBV7-9 and TRBJ2-1, with D possibly TRBD2 on 6 matching bases. CDR1 is SEHNR and CDR2 is FQNEAQ in the germline V gene (reference sequence). Trimming took 5 bases from V and 6 from J, leaving 14 bases between them. The CDR3 extends over 14 amino acids.

This clone was recorded a few times. This chain uses TRBV29-1 with TRBJ1-2; 7 bases are shared with TRBD1. Trimming at V came to 4 bases and at J to 6 bases, leaving 5 bases not matched to a gene. The length of the CDR3 is 12 residues. CDR1 SQVTM and CDR2 ANQGSEA come from the germline V gene. CDR3 nucleotides: TGCAGCGTTGCAAGGCAGGGGGATGGCTACACCTTC. Protein: CSVARQGDGYTF.

The chain links TRBV29-1 to TRBJ1-1; D is unclear. With 2 bases removed from V and 1 base from J, the gap between germline ends came to 8 bases. Germline V gene sequence: CDR1 SQVTM, CDR2 ANQGSEA. The length of the CDR3 is 13 residues. The CDR3: CSVERRWNTEAFF. The CDR3 DNA sequence: TGCAGCGTTGAACGGAGGTGGAACACTGAAGCTTTCTTT.

The chain couples TRBV18 to TRBJ2-7; D is unresolved. This CDR3 has 12 residues. V was cut by 3 bases and J by 3 bases, with 6 bases left in between. CDR1 and CDR2 from the germline V gene are KGHSH and LQKENI. CDR3: CASSPPSYEQYF. For the CDR3, the DNA is TGTGCCAGCTCACCTCCTAGCTACGAGCAGTACTTC.

The V and J genes are TRBV28 and TRBJ2-5; 9 bases line up with TRBD1. The J call is uncertain, as TRBJ2-7 better fits the DNA end. CDR1 MDHEN and CDR2 SYDVKM come from the germline V gene. The CDR3 totals 13 residues. The CDR3 nucleotides read TGTGCCAGCAGCCCGGGACAGGGTTACGAGCAGTACTTC. This encodes CASSPGQGYEQYF.

V gene TRBV5-1 combines with J gene TRBJ2-7, with D unresolved. V was trimmed by 0 bases and J by 6 bases, leaving 7 bases between them. This CDR3 has 12 residues. In germline, CDR1 is SGHRS, CDR2 YFSETQ. CDR3 nucleotide sequence: TGCGCCAGCAGCTTGGATTGGGCCGAGCAGTACTTC. It yields the protein CASSLDWAEQYF.

This clone was counted a few times. CDR3 nucleotides: TGTGCCAGCAGTGAAAACAGCTATGGCTACACCTTC. It codes for CASSENSYGYTF. V usage is TRBV25-1 and J usage is TRBJ1-2; D is uncertain. The germline V and J ends were trimmed by 2 bases and 4 bases, with 5 bases remaining between them. CDR1 and CDR2 (germline): MGHDK, SYGVNS. This CDR3 spans 12 amino acids.

A word on this clone: The same CDR3 is also encoded by other DNA sequences in this sample. The chain is built from TRBV2 and TRBJ1-1; a possible D gene is TRBD1 (6 bases). V lost 6 bases, J lost 4 bases, and 12 bases lay in between. CDR3 length: 13 residues. Germline V gene data show CDR1 as SNHLY and CDR2 as FYNNEI. DNA for the CDR3: TGTGCCAGCAGGCTACAGGGCCGCACTGAAGCTTTCTTT. This translates into CASRLQGRTEAFF.

The rearrangement uses TRBV5-1 and TRBJ1-1; D is perhaps TRBD1 (5 bases). Germline lookup yields CDR1 SGHRS and CDR2 YFSETQ. The CDR3 runs 16 residues. Trimming took 0 bases from V and 0 from J, leaving 12 bases between them. The CDR3 is CASSLDTGGMNTEAFF. The CDR3 region has the DNA TGCGCCAGCAGCTTGGATACAGGCGGGATGAACACTGAAGCTTTCTTT.

As regards this clone: A junction boundary mismatches the germline segment, possibly from a read error. This chain links TRBV9 with TRBJ2-2; D perhaps matches TRBD1 (6 bases). CDR1 SGDLS and CDR2 YYNGEE come from the germline V gene. CDR3 length: 13 residues. The DNA for the CDR3 is TGTGCCAGCAGCTTGGGACACACAGGGGAGCTGTTTTTT. Its protein is CASSLGHTGELFF.

The chain joins TRBV10-3 to TRBJ2-1; D is perhaps TRBD2 (6 bases). With 0 bases removed from V and 8 bases from J, the gap between germline ends came to 20 bases. CDR3 length: 17 residues. Germline lookup yields CDR1 ENHRY and CDR2 SYGVKD. The CDR3 sequence is CAISESRSANGGYEQFF. The CDR3 coding sequence is TGTGCCATCAGTGAGTCGAGGTCTGCCAACGGGGGATATGAGCAGTTCTTC.

This clone was detected only a few times. This chain joins TRBV5-1 and TRBJ2-7; TRBD2 matches at 9 bases. The V segment lost 4 bases and the J segment 4 bases; nucleotides outside the gene matches: 9. This CDR3 region has 15 residues. Germline-derived CDR1 and CDR2 are SGHRS and YFSETQ. The CDR3 nucleotides read TGCGCCAGCAGCCGGGGACTAGCATCAACTTACGAGCAGTACTTC. It yields the protein CASSRGLASTYEQYF. Variable domain in full (rest from reference TRBV5-1 and TRBJ2-7): KAGVTQTPRYLIKTRGQQVTLSCSPISGHRSVSWYQQTPGQGLQFLFEYFSETQRNKGNFPGRFSGRQFSNSRSEMNVSTLELGDSALYLCASSRGLASTYEQYFGPGTRLTVT.

The J gene is TRBJ1-5, the V gene TRBV19, with TRBD1 matching over 7 bases. The CDR3 runs to 16 residues. V lost 0 bases, J lost 7 bases, and 9 bases stayed unmatched. The V gene's germline CDR1 is LNHDA and CDR2 SQIVND (reference sequence). This CDR3 is CASSIDRGSTKQPQHF. In nucleotides, the CDR3 is TGTGCCAGTAGTATAGACAGGGGGTCGACGAAGCAGCCCCAGCATTTT.

This chain connects TRBV11-2 to TRBJ1-2; possibly TRBD1 for D (5 bases). V was shortened by 2 bases and J by 6 bases, with 13 bases between the two germline ends. The length of the CDR3 is 14 residues. Germline CDR1 and CDR2: SGHAT and FQNNGV. The CDR3: CASSLSRGSNGYTF. CDR3 coding DNA: TGTGCCAGCAGCTTAAGCCGGGGGAGTAATGGCTACACCTTC.

In its sample, this clone was seen a few times. The chain is built from TRBV28 and TRBJ2-5; 8 bases are shared with TRBD2. The CDR3 sequence is 16 residues long. Germline CDR1 is MDHEN and CDR2 is SYDVKM. V gave up 6 bases and J gave up 6 bases; unmatched junction bases: 15. The CDR3, as DNA: TGTGCCAGCAGCTCACTAGCAGGAGCGGGAGACAAGACCCAGTACTTC. Translated: CASSSLAGAGDKTQYF.

The gene calls are TRBV28 and TRBJ2-7; TRBD2 might be the D (5 bases). The germline CDR1 and CDR2 sequences are MDHEN and SYDVKM. CDR3 length equals 12 residues. V lost 5 bases and J 4 bases, leaving 9 bases between the germline ends. CDR3 nucleotide sequence: TGTGCCAGCAGTGTGGACTTTTACGAGCAGTACTTC. Its translation is CASSVDFYEQYF.